The T cell receptor (beta chain) described here comes from a study of T cell changes during pregnancy in multiple sclerosis. This clone was seen a single time. TCRdb keeps only in-frame clones here, not all; method: immunoSEQ multiplex PCR. The data contain tens of thousands of clones, 92% of them seen just once; the ten biggest clones take up 1.4% to 1.5%. Germline lookup yields CDR1 GTSNPN and CDR2 SVGIG (reference sequence). Trimming cost V 1 base and J 2 bases, with 9 bases left between them. CDR3 length equals 13 residues. This receptor was taken from a female donor with multiple sclerosis, enrolled in a pregnancy study. The sequences come from peripheral blood, collected before pregnancy. The chain couples TRBV30 to TRBJ2-7, with TRBD1 as a possible D gene (6 bases). The CDR3 loop reads CAWSGQEAYEQYF. As DNA, the CDR3 is TGTGCCTGGAGTGGACAGGAGGCCTACGAGCAGTACTTC.